This T cell receptor beta chain was identified during a study of T cell repertoires in cytomegalovirus infection. This clonotype appeared many times. Its cognate antigen is unknown. The CDR3 covers 13 residues. The V and J ends lost 8 bases and 6 bases respectively, with 14 bases between them. Study-level results: Based on cumulative public TCR beta family frequency, carriers of CMV plus the relevant HLA were identified.

In TCRdb, the reads were re-called with MiXCR into one record per CDR3 protein. In the table there are a few hundred thousand distinct CDR3 sequences, 9.5% of which are singletons. The chain links TRBV12-3 or TRBV12-4 to TRBJ2-1, with D possibly being TRBD2 (5 bases). The sequenced sample was PBMCs. The clonotype comes from a human donor in good health (CMV status not recorded). Some clones in this sample may be carry-over from other donors' samples. The CDR3 sequence: CASGGTASNEQFF. CDR3 in DNA: TGTGCCAGCGGAGGAACAGCCAGCAATGAGCAGTTCTTC.